The T cell receptor (beta chain) described here comes from a study of CD8 T cells in ankylosing spondylitis. Points from the study as a whole: Blood from ankylosing spondylitis patients appeared to carry a characteristic roughly eight-variant TCR beta motif. The disease-linked clones had a CD8+ phenotype and low blood frequencies.

Via MiXCR, TCRdb re-called the 5' RACE reads, giving one row per CDR3 protein. The table records roughly 130,000 distinct CDR3 sequences, roughly an eighth of them present only once. This CDR3 has 14 residues. CDR1 is SGHAT and CDR2 is FQNNGV in the germline V gene. A remark on this clonotype: What it recognizes is unknown. One end of the junction is discordant with germline, which a read error may explain.

This sequence originates from a female donor with ankylosing spondylitis or in good health (not recorded which). The sample comprised blood, either unsorted or a sorted T cell fraction (not recorded which). V usage is TRBV11-2 and J usage is TRBJ1-2; possibly TRBD1 for D (5 bases). CDR3 sequence (DNA): TGTGCCAGCAGCCGGGACCCAAGTTCCTATGGCGACACCTTC. This translates into CASSRDPSSYGDTF.